This T cell receptor (beta chain) was documented in a study of blood T cells in healthy people across ages. Primed by a sample-barcoded 5' primer and a J-beta primer mix, a second PCR proceeded for about 6 to 11 cycles. TCRdb analysed the 5' RACE reads with MiXCR anew, one entry per CDR3 protein. The sample holds 650,000 to 950,000 distinct CDR3 sequences, approximately 44% seen once. This clonotype appeared a few times. This TCR was sampled from a man aged 60-69 years in good health. Sequenced: blood.

The CDR3 DNA follows: TGTGCCAGCAGTTACACTATAGCGGGAGGTAGCACAGATACGCAGTATTTT. Translated: CASSYTIAGGSTDTQYF. The J gene is TRBJ2-3, the V gene TRBV6-2 or TRBV6-3; 10 nucleotides line up with TRBD2. Trimming at V came to 2 bases and at J to 0 bases, leaving 5 bases not matched to a gene. The CDR3 runs to 17 residues. Germline V lookup: CDR1 MNHEY, CDR2 SVGEGT.